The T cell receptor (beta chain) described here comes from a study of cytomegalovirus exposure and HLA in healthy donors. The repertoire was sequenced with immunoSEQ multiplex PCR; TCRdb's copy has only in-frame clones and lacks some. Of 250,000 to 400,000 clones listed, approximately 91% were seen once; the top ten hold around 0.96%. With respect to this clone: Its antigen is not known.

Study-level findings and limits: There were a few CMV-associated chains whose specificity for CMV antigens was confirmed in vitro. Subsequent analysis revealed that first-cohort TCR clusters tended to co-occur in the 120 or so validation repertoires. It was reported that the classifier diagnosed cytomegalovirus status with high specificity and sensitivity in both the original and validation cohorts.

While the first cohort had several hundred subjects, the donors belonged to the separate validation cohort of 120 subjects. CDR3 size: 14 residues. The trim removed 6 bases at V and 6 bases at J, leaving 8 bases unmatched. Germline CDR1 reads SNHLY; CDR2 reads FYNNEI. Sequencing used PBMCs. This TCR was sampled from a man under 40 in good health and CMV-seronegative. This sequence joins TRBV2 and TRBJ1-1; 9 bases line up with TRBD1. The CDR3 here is CASSRDRASAEAFF. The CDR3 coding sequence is TGTGCCAGCAGCCGGGACAGGGCGTCCGCTGAAGCTTTCTTT.